Listed below are T cell receptor beta chains from one sample, sequenced in a study of blood T cell repertoires in COVID-19. The repertoire was sequenced with immunoSEQ multiplex PCR; TCRdb's copy has only in-frame clones and lacks some. The sample consists of some 300,000 clones, 70% to 90% of them appearing once. What was sequenced was PBMCs or T cells enriched from blood (not recorded which). These receptors originate from a woman between 40 and 50 years old who had recovered from COVID-19. Each CDR3 is given with its conserved first and last residue. Fields, in order: D gene, clone size, J gene, V gene, CDR3 protein, CDR3 DNA. The D gene is left open where the match is weak. Size values are once, few and many counts, or a class for expanded clones, and some rows have none.

NA | NA | TRBJ1-2 | TRBV5-1 | CASSPEAGDYGYTF | TGCGCCAGCAGCCCGGAGGCAGGGGACTATGGCTACACCTTC
NA | NA | TRBJ2-7 | TRBV2 | CALLDPEGSYEQYF | TGTGCCCTTCTTGACCCTGAGGGTTCCTACGAGCAGTACTTC
TRBD2 | NA | TRBJ2-3 | TRBV7-6 | CASSLRSRLAGRTDTQYF | TGTGCCAGCAGCTTAAGGTCCCGACTAGCGGGGAGGACAGATACGCAGTATTTT
TRBD1 | NA | TRBJ1-1 | TRBV5-1 | CASSPSSGGRMNTEAFF | TGCGCCAGCAGCCCGTCGTCAGGGGGTCGGATGAACACTGAAGCTTTCTTT
NA | NA | TRBJ2-7 | TRBV7-2 | CASSLGGGYEQYF | TGTGCCAGCAGCTTAGGAGGAGGCTACGAGCAGTACTTC
NA | NA | TRBJ2-4 | TRBV24-1 | CATSDSGDWDIQYF | TGTGCCACCAGTGATTCGGGAGACTGGGACATTCAGTACTTC
NA | NA | TRBJ1-1 | TRBV3-1/TRBV3-2 | CASSQTGYGNTEAFF | TGTGCCAGCAGCCAAACAGGATACGGGAACACTGAAGCTTTCTTT
NA | NA | TRBJ2-2 | TRBV19 | CASSISVSGELFF | TGTGCCAGTAGCATTAGCGTATCCGGGGAGCTGTTTTTT
NA | NA | TRBJ2-1 | TRBV5-1 | CASSSRADGEQFF | TGCGCCAGCAGTTCGAGGGCCGACGGTGAGCAGTTCTTC
TRBD1 | once | TRBJ2-7 | TRBV5-1 | CASSRGGGEQYF | TGCGCCAGCAGTAGAGGGGGCGGCGAGCAGTACTTC
TRBD1 | NA | TRBJ1-3 | TRBV11-3 | CASSLGQGNTIYF | TGTGCCAGCAGCCTTGGACAGGGGAACACCATATATTTT
NA | NA | TRBJ2-1 | TRBV18 | CASSPSYGGGSYNEQFF | TGTGCCAGCTCACCAAGCTACGGGGGAGGATCCTACAATGAGCAGTTCTTC
NA | NA | TRBJ2-2 | TRBV1 | CTSRTAGGPVGELFF | TGCACCAGCAGGACGGCGGGAGGGCCTGTCGGGGAGCTGTTTTTT
NA | NA | TRBJ2-1 | TRBV25-1 | CASSGAGGTYNEQFF | TGTGCCAGCAGTGGAGCGGGCGGGACCTACAATGAGCAGTTCTTC
NA | few | TRBJ2-7 | TRBV7-2 | CASSTDYPYEQYF | TGTGCCAGCAGCACTGACTACCCATACGAGCAGTACTTC
TRBD1 | NA | TRBJ2-5 | TRBV5-8 | CASSFLGTGIETQYF | TGTGCCAGCAGCTTTCTTGGGACAGGGATAGAGACCCAGTACTTC
TRBD1 | NA | TRBJ1-4 | TRBV7-9 | CASSWGQGSEKLFF | TGTGCCAGCAGCTGGGGACAGGGTAGCGAAAAACTGTTTTTT
NA | NA | TRBJ2-7 | TRBV28 | CASSLDSSQYF | TGTGCCAGCAGCCTCGACAGTTCGCAGTACTTC
NA | few | TRBJ1-3 | TRBV13 | CASSLVGATIYF | TGTGCCAGCAGCTTAGTAGGAGCCACCATATATTTT
NA | NA | TRBJ2-5 | TRBV2 | CASSSLGAQETQYF | TGTGCCAGCAGCTCCCTGGGGGCCCAAGAGACCCAGTACTTC
NA | NA | TRBJ1-1 | TRBV3-1/TRBV3-2 | CASSLGGQVRLEAFF | TGTGCCAGCAGCCTGGGGGGGCAAGTACGTCTTGAAGCTTTCTTT
NA | NA | TRBJ1-2 | TRBV18 | CASSPHRDTYGYTF | TGTGCCAGCTCACCACACCGGGACACCTATGGCTACACCTTC
NA | once | TRBJ2-2 | TRBV7-2 | CASKVARSLNTGELFF | TGTGCCAGCAAAGTTGCGAGAAGCTTGAACACCGGGGAGCTGTTTTTT
TRBD2 | NA | TRBJ2-1 | TRBV7-2 | CASRLALYNEQFF | TGTGCCAGCCGACTAGCTTTATACAATGAGCAGTTCTTC
TRBD1 | NA | TRBJ1-2 | TRBV19 | CASGGTAYGYTF | TGTGCCAGTGGGGGGACAGCCTATGGCTACACCTTC